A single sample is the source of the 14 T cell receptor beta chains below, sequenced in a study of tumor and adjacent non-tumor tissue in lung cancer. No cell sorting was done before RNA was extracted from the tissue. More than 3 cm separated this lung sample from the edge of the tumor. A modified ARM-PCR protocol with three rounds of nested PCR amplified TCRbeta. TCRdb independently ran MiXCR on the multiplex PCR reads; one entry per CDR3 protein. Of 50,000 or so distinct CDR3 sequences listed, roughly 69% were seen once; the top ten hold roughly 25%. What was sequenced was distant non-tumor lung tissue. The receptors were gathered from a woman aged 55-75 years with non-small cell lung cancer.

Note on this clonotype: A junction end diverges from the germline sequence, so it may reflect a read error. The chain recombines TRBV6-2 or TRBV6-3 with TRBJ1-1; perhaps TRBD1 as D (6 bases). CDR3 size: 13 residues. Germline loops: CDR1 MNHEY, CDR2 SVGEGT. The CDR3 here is CASRPDSHTEAIF. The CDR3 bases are TGTGCCAGCAGACCGGACAGTCACACTGAAGCTATCTTT.

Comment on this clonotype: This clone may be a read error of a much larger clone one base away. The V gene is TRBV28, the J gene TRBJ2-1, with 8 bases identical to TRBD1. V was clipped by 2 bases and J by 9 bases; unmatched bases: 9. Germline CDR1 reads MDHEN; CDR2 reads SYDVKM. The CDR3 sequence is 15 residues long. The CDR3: CASSLGEQGVSEQFF. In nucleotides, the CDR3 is TGTGCCAGCAGTTTAGGGGAACAGGGGGTCAGTGAGCAGTTCTTC.

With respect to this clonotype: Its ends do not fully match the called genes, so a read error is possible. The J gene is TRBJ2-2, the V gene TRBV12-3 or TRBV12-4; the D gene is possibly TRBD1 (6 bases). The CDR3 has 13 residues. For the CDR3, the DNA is TGTGCCAACAGTTTCACAGGGTACGGGGAGCTGTTTTTT. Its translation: CANSFTGYGELFF.

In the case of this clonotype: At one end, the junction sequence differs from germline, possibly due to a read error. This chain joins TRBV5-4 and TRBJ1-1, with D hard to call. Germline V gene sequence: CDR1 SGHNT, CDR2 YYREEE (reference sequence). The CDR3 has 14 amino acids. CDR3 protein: CARSFAWLDIEAFF. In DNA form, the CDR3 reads TGTGCCAGAAGCTTTGCATGGCTTGACATTGAAGCTTTCTTT.

The CDR3, as DNA: TGTATCAGCTTGAGCGGCCGGACCCAGTACTTC. Protein sequence: CISLSGRTQYF. The chain combines TRBV11-2 with TRBJ2-5, with D perhaps matching TRBD2 (5 bases). This CDR3 has 11 residues. The V gene's germline CDR1 is SGHAT and CDR2 FQNNGV.

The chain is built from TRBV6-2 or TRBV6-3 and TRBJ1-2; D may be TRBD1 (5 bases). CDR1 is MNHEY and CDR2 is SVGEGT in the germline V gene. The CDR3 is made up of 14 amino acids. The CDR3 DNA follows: TGTGTCAGGAGCCCCCAGGAGGGGTGGAGGGGCTACACCTTC. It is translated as CVRSPQEGWRGYTF.

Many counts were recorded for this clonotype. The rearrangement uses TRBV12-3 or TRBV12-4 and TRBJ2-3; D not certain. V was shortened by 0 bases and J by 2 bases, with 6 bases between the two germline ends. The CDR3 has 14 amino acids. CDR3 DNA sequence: TGTGCCAGCAGTTTAGCGGGGTCCACAGATACGCAGTATTTT. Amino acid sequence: CASSLAGSTDTQYF.

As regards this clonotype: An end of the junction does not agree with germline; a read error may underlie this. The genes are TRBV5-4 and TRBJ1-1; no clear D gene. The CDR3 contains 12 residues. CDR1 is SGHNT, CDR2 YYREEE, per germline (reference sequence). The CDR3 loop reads CTSGLGNTEAFF. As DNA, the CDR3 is TGTACCAGCGGCTTGGGGAACACTGAAGCTTTCTTT.

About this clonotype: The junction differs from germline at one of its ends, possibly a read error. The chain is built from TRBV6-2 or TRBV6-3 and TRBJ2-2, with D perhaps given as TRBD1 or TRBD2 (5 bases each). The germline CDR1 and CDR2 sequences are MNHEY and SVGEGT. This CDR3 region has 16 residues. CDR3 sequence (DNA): TGTGCCAGCTCTTTTGAACGGTTCGAAGGGACCGTGGAGCTGTTTTTT. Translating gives CASSFERFEGTVELFF.

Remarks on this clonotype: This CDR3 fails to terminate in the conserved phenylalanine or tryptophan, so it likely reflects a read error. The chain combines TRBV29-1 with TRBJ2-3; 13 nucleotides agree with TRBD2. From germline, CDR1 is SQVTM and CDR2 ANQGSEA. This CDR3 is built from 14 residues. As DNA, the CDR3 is TGCCGCGTGACTAGCGGGGGGCCTGGAGATACGCAGTATCTT. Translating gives CRVTSGGPGDTQYL.

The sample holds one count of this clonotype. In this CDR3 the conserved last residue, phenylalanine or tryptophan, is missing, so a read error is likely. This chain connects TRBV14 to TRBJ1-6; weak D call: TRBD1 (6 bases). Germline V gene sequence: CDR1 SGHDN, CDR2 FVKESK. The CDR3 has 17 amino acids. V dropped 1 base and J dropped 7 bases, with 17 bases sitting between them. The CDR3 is CASSQGKTGGGNSPLHL. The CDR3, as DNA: TGTGCCAGCAGCCAAGGAAAGACAGGAGGAGGCAATTCACCCCTCCACTTA.

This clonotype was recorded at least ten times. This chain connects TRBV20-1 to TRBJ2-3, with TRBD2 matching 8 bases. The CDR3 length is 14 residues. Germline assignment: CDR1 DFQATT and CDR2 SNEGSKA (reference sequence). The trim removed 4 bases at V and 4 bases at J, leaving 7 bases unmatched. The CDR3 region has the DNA TGCAGTGCTACTAGCGGGTGGAGGGCAGATACGCAGTATTTT. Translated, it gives CSATSGWRADTQYF.

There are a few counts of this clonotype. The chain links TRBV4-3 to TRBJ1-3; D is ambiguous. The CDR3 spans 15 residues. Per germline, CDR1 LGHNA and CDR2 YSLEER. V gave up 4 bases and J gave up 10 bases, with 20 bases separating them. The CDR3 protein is CASSPGISTSDTIYF. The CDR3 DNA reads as TGCGCCAGCAGCCCCGGGATCAGTACCAGTGATACCATATATTTT.

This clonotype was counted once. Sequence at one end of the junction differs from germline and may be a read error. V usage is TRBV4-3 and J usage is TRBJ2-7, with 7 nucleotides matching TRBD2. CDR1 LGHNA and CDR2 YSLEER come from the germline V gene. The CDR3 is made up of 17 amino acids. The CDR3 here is CASSPWTSGRTSYVQYF. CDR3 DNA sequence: TGCGCCAGCAGCCCGTGGACTAGTGGGAGGACCTCCTACGTGCAGTACTTC.